The 31 T cell receptor beta chains in this list originate from one sample, sequenced in a study of cytomegalovirus exposure and HLA in healthy donors. Clones were sequenced by immunoSEQ multiplex PCR, and TCRdb holds only the in-frame ones, with some missing. The repertoire holds 150,000 to 200,000 clones, with roughly 83% as singletons. Sequenced material: PBMCs. These receptors originate from a man aged 30 to 45 in good health and CMV-seropositive.

Relative to its sample, this clone is medium-sized. The gene calls are TRBV6-1 and TRBJ2-7; 7 nucleotides align to TRBD1. The germline V gene has CDR1 MNHNS and CDR2 SASEGT. With 1 base clipped from V and 0 bases from J, the junction kept 0 bases outside the gene matches. The CDR3 is made up of 14 amino acids. The CDR3 nucleotides read TGTGCCAGCAGTGAAGGGGACAGCTCCTACGAGCAGTACTTC. Residues: CASSEGDSSYEQYF.

This clone has a single count. J is TRBJ1-2 and V is TRBV5-1; D is possibly TRBD1 (6 bases). Germline loops: CDR1 SGHRS, CDR2 YFSETQ. The V end was cut by 0 bases, the J end by 2 bases, with 8 bases between. The CDR3 has 14 residues. The CDR3 sequence is CASSLVRGNYGYTF. The CDR3 nucleotides are TGCGCCAGCAGCTTGGTTAGGGGGAACTATGGCTACACCTTC.

This clone was detected only a few times. This chain links TRBV4-3 with TRBJ2-5; D is perhaps TRBD1 (6 bases). Germline CDR1 reads LGHNA; CDR2 reads YSLEER. This CDR3 is 14 amino acids long. Trimming took off 0 bases at V and 4 bases at J, with 9 bases between the two ends. The CDR3: CASSQDGDIETQYF. In DNA, the CDR3 is TGCGCCAGCAGCCAAGATGGGGACATAGAGACCCAGTACTTC.

This clone was recorded only once. This rearrangement joins TRBV28 to TRBJ1-1; D perhaps matches TRBD1 (6 bases). The V end lost 5 bases, the J end lost 9 bases, and 13 bases lay between the germline ends. CDR1 and CDR2 (germline): MDHEN, SYDVKM. The CDR3 length is 12 residues. The CDR3 sequence is CASSTRGLQAFF. The CDR3 DNA reads TGTGCCAGCAGTACGCGGGGGCTCCAAGCTTTCTTT.

This chain uses TRBV9 with TRBJ2-2; TRBD1 aligns across 10 bases. CDR1 and CDR2 (germline): SGDLS, YYNGEE. V lost 2 bases and J lost 4; bases outside the gene matches: 5. CDR3 length equals 16 residues. CDR3 sequence (DNA): TGTGCCAGCAGCGTTCTCGGGACAGGGGCCACCGGGGAGCTGTTTTTT. Residues: CASSVLGTGATGELFF.

V is TRBV18 and J is TRBJ1-1; tentative D call: TRBD1 (6 bases). This CDR3 region has 17 residues. Germline assignment: CDR1 KGHSH and CDR2 LQKENI. V was pared by 5 bases and J by 3 bases, with 22 bases between. CDR3 DNA: TGTGCCAGCTCATCCCTAGAGGGCGTTTCAGGGGACACTGAAGCTTTCTTT. Its translation: CASSSLEGVSGDTEAFF.

The rearrangement joins TRBV7-9 to TRBJ2-5, with TRBD1 identical over 9 bases. Germline CDR1 SEHNR, CDR2 FQNEAQ (reference sequence). The V gene end was trimmed by 1 base and the J gene end by 4 bases; junction bases not matched to a gene: 4. The CDR3 loop spans 15 amino acids. The CDR3 here is CASSLGATGGETQYF. In DNA form, the CDR3 reads TGTGCCAGCAGCTTAGGGGCGACAGGGGGAGAGACCCAGTACTTC. Full variable domain (missing parts from reference TRBV7-9 and TRBJ2-5): DTGVSQNPRHKITKRGQNVTFRCDPISEHNRLYWYRQTLGQGPEFLTYFQNEAQLEKSRLLSDRFSAERPKGSFSTLEIQRTEQGDSAMYLCASSLGATGGETQYFGPGTRLLVL.

The gene calls are TRBV9 and TRBJ1-2; D unclear. The ends were cut back, 4 bases at V and 5 bases at J, with 9 bases in the middle. The CDR3 totals 12 residues. The germline V gene encodes CDR1 SGDLS and CDR2 YYNGEE. The CDR3, as DNA: TGTGCCAGCAGCCCCGATCGGTATGGCTACACCTTC. Encoded protein: CASSPDRYGYTF.

The V and J genes are TRBV2 and TRBJ2-5; D gene ambiguous. Trimming took off 6 bases at V and 2 bases at J, with 10 bases between the two ends. CDR1 SNHLY and CDR2 FYNNEI come from the germline V gene. The CDR3 covers 13 residues. In DNA form, the CDR3 reads TGTGCCAGCAGCTGGGCCCTTCAAGAGACCCAGTACTTC. As protein: CASSWALQETQYF.

This clone was detected only a few times. This chain uses TRBV28 with TRBJ2-1, with 9 bases matching TRBD1. V shed 5 bases and J 0 bases; nucleotides not matched to a gene: 8. CDR1 is MDHEN, CDR2 SYDVKM, per germline. The CDR3 is made up of 17 amino acids. This CDR3 is CASSIPQGASSYNEQFF. The CDR3 coding sequence is TGTGCCAGCAGTATCCCACAGGGGGCAAGCTCCTACAATGAGCAGTTCTTC.

The chain has TRBV2 and TRBJ2-3; D possibly corresponds to TRBD2 (6 bases). Germline V gives CDR1 SNHLY, CDR2 FYNNEI. Between the trimmed V and J ends, which lost 5 bases and 4 bases, there was a span of 16 bases. The CDR3 runs 15 residues. The CDR3 nucleotides are TGTGCCAGCAGTCTCCGGGACTTGGTGGCAGATACGCAGTATTTT. Residues: CASSLRDLVADTQYF.

The chain couples TRBV6-6 to TRBJ1-1, with D uncertain. The CDR3 totals 13 residues. CDR1 is MNHNY, CDR2 SVGAGI, per germline (reference sequence). The germline V and J ends were trimmed by 3 bases and 10 bases, with 15 bases remaining between them. CDR3 sequence reads: CASSYRPPEGAFF. In DNA, the CDR3 is TGTGCCAGCAGTTATAGGCCGCCGGAGGGAGCTTTCTTT.

The rearrangement uses TRBV5-1 and TRBJ2-5; D not resolved. The germline V gene has CDR1 SGHRS and CDR2 YFSETQ. This CDR3 region has 16 residues. V lost 0 bases, J lost 5 bases, and 17 bases lay in between. This CDR3 reads CASSLAMGSRQETQYF. The CDR3 bases are TGCGCCAGCAGCTTGGCCATGGGCAGTCGTCAGGAGACCCAGTACTTC.

The chain couples TRBV30 to TRBJ1-1; D is undetermined. Germline CDR1 is GTSNPN and CDR2 is SVGIG (reference sequence). The CDR3 is 14 residues long. Between the trimmed V and J ends, which lost 0 bases and 3 bases, there was a span of 11 bases. Here the CDR3 DNA reads TGTGCCTGGAGTGTGGGAGGGATCTACACTGAAGCTTTCTTT. Translated, it gives CAWSVGGIYTEAFF.

This clone was picked up a small number of times. The V gene is TRBV19, the J gene TRBJ1-6; D ambiguous. The CDR3 sequence is 14 residues long. The V and J ends lost 2 bases and 8 bases respectively, with 10 bases between them. Germline loops: CDR1 LNHDA, CDR2 SQIVND (reference sequence). DNA of the CDR3: TGTGCCAGTAGTATACGGGGTGTGGATTCACCCCTCCACTTT. Protein product: CASSIRGVDSPLHF.

This chain links TRBV5-4 with TRBJ2-2; D is undetermined. Trimming shortened V by 0 bases and J by 6 bases, and 6 bases separated the two germline ends. The CDR3 runs 13 residues. CDR1 is SGHNT and CDR2 is YYREEE in the germline V gene (reference sequence). For the CDR3, the DNA is TGTGCCAGCAGCTTGGATCAGTCCGGGGAGCTGTTTTTT. It translates to CASSLDQSGELFF.

The V and J genes are TRBV15 and TRBJ1-4; 7 bases agree with TRBD1. CDR3 length: 14 residues. Trimming removed 0 bases from V and 8 bases from J; junction bases left unmatched: 3. Germline V gene lookup returns CDR1 LNHNV and CDR2 YYDKDF (reference sequence). The CDR3 coding sequence is TGTGCCACCAGCAGAGACAGGGGGAAGGAAAAACTGTTTTTT. This encodes CATSRDRGKEKLFF.

The rearrangement uses TRBV9 and TRBJ1-3; 7 bases map to TRBD1. Per the germline V gene, CDR1 is SGDLS and CDR2 is YYNGEE. Germline trimming cut 2 bases from V and 0 bases from J; bases unmatched to any gene: 2. The CDR3 spans 15 residues. CDR3 bases: TGTGCCAGCAGCGTGAGGGACAGCTCTGGAAACACCATATATTTT. It yields the protein CASSVRDSSGNTIYF.

The V gene is TRBV6-4, the J gene TRBJ1-2; 8 nucleotides line up with TRBD1. Germline trimming cut 3 bases from V and 4 bases from J; bases unmatched to any gene: 1. The CDR3 contains 13 residues. Germline assignment: CDR1 MRHNA and CDR2 SNTAGT. CDR3 protein: CASSEGQGYGYTF. In DNA form, the CDR3 reads TGTGCCAGCAGTGAAGGACAGGGCTATGGCTACACCTTC.

This clone was recorded once. The V call is TRBV19, the J call TRBJ2-5, with TRBD2 matching over 7 bases. Losses at the gene ends were 3 bases for V and 4 bases for J; bases not matched to a gene: 8. The germline gives CDR1 LNHDA, CDR2 SQIVND (reference sequence). CDR3 length equals 15 residues. The CDR3 bases are TGTGCCAGTAGTATTGGGGGGGGTGTCGGAGAGACCCAGTACTTC. Translated, it gives CASSIGGGVGETQYF.

The rearrangement links TRBV2 to TRBJ2-7; possibly TRBD2 for D (6 bases). CDR1 is SNHLY and CDR2 is FYNNEI in the germline V gene. With 6 bases removed from V and 3 bases from J, the gap between germline ends came to 15 bases. There are 14 residues in the CDR3. This CDR3 reads CASRGGGQSYEQYF. CDR3 nucleotides: TGTGCCAGCAGGGGAGGAGGGCAGAGCTACGAGCAGTACTTC.

This rearrangement joins TRBV19 to TRBJ2-3, with 8 bases matching TRBD2. V lost 0 bases and J lost 3; bases outside the gene matches: 8. The CDR3 covers 17 residues. Germline lookup yields CDR1 LNHDA and CDR2 SQIVND (reference sequence). The CDR3 coding sequence is TGTGCCAGTAGTATAGATCCCGCTAGCGGGTGGACAGATACGCAGTATTTT. Translation: CASSIDPASGWTDTQYF.

The chain uses TRBV9 and TRBJ1-2; 7 positions agree with TRBD1. Trimming took 4 bases from V and 8 from J; bases not matched to a gene: 8. The V gene's germline CDR1 is SGDLS and CDR2 YYNGEE. The CDR3 totals 13 residues. The CDR3 nucleotides read TGTGCCAGCAGCCCAATAAACAGGGGAGGCTACACCTTC. Translating gives CASSPINRGGYTF.

The chain carries TRBV6-5 and TRBJ1-4, with 11 bases lining up with TRBD1. Per germline, CDR1 MNHEY and CDR2 SVGAGI. There are 15 residues in the CDR3. After removal of 6 bases from V and 7 bases from J, the junction contained 7 bases not matched to a gene. The CDR3 loop reads CASSHGQGAVEKLFF. CDR3 in DNA: TGTGCCAGCAGCCACGGACAGGGGGCGGTTGAAAAACTGTTTTTT.

The chain is built from TRBV5-1 and TRBJ2-5; 8 bases map to TRBD2. CDR1 and CDR2 (germline): SGHRS, YFSETQ. The J segment lost 1 base and the V segment lost 0 bases, leaving 8 bases of the junction unmatched. The CDR3 runs to 17 residues. The CDR3 loop reads CASSLAREGSFQETQYF. The DNA for the CDR3 is TGCGCCAGCAGCTTGGCACGGGAGGGGAGCTTCCAAGAGACCCAGTACTTC. Looking up the rest from reference TRBV5-1 and TRBJ2-5 gives the full variable domain: KAGVTQTPRYLIKTRGQQVTLSCSPISGHRSVSWYQQTPGQGLQFLFEYFSETQRNKGNFPGRFSGRQFSNSRSEMNVSTLELGDSALYLCASSLAREGSFQETQYFGPGTRLLVL.

This chain connects TRBV5-3 to TRBJ2-7; 8 nucleotides align to TRBD2. TRBV5-3 is recorded as an ORF, its role being uncertain. This CDR3 spans 16 amino acids. Unmatched junction bases numbered 11, after V lost 3 bases and J lost 3 bases. CDR3: CARSSLASGRRYEQYF. The CDR3, as DNA: TGTGCCAGAAGCTCCCTCGCTAGCGGGCGTCGCTACGAGCAGTACTTC.

V usage is TRBV7-2 and J usage is TRBJ1-1; 10 bases are shared with TRBD1. V trimming: 6 bases; J trimming: 1 base; junction bases outside the gene matches: 11. The CDR3 contains 17 residues. Germline V gene data show CDR1 as SGHTA and CDR2 as FQGNSA. For the CDR3, the DNA is TGTGCCAGCAGGTCGGGACAGGGGTTTTGGAGGAACACTGAAGCTTTCTTT. This sequence encodes CASRSGQGFWRNTEAFF.

The J gene is TRBJ1-2, the V gene TRBV6-5; D perhaps matches TRBD1 (5 bases). This CDR3 region has 16 residues. Germline V gives CDR1 MNHEY, CDR2 SVGAGI. With 0 bases removed from V and 8 bases from J, the gap between germline ends came to 19 bases. In DNA, the CDR3 is TGTGCCAGCAGTTACTCGGCGTCAGGGCCAAGAATAGGCTACACCTTC. Amino acids: CASSYSASGPRIGYTF.

The chain carries TRBV10-3 and TRBJ1-5; 8 positions match TRBD1. CDR1 ENHRY and CDR2 SYGVKD come from the germline V gene. V gave up 5 bases and J gave up 4 bases; unmatched junction bases: 13. The CDR3 spans 17 residues. Written as DNA, the CDR3 is TGTGCCATCAGTCCATCGACAGGGGCCCAATCTAATCAGCCCCAGCATTTT. Amino acids: CAISPSTGAQSNQPQHF.

The rearrangement joins TRBV6-4 to TRBJ2-3; possible D gene TRBD2, 5 bases. V shed 5 bases and J shed 3 bases, with 12 bases lying between them. CDR3 length: 14 residues. Germline V gene sequence: CDR1 MRHNA, CDR2 SNTAGT. CDR3 DNA: TGTGCCAGCAGTAGGGAGTTGGCTACAGATACGCAGTATTTT. Its protein product is CASSRELATDTQYF.

The V gene is TRBV11-2, the J gene TRBJ2-1; D remains unclear. Germline CDR1 SGHAT, CDR2 FQNNGV. The CDR3 runs to 15 residues. The ends were cut back, 8 bases at V and 1 base at J, with 15 bases in the middle. The CDR3: CASFGALISYNEQFF. The CDR3 bases are TGTGCCAGCTTCGGAGCACTCATTTCCTACAATGAGCAGTTCTTC.